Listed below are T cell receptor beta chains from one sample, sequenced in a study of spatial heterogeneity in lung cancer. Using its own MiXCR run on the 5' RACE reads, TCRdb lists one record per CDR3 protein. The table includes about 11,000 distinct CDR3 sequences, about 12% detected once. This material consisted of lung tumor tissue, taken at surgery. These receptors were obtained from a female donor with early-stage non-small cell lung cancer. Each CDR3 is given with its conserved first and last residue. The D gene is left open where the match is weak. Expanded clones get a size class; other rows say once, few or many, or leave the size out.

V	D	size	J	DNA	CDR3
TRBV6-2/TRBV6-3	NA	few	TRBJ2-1	TGTGCCAGCAGTTACCCCCCGAGTCAGATTCTTTACAATGAGCAGTTCTTC	CASSYPPSQILYNEQFF
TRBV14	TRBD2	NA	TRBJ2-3	TGTGCCAGCGGCCAAGAGCGGGGGCGGACCACAGATACGCAGTATTTT	CASGQERGRTTDTQYF
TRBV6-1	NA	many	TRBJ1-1	TGTGCCAGCAGTGAAGATGGCCCCCGAGCTTTCTTT	CASSEDGPRAFF
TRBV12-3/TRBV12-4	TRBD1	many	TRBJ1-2	TGTGCCAGCAGGACCACAGGGGGAAGAGGCTATGGCTACACCTTC	CASRTTGGRGYGYTF
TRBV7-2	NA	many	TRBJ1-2	TGTGCCAGCAGCTTAGGGAGGGCAGGGGATGGCTACACCTTC	CASSLGRAGDGYTF
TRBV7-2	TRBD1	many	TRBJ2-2	TGTGCCAGCAGCACACAGGGGACGAGAACCGGGGAGCTGTTTTTT	CASSTQGTRTGELFF
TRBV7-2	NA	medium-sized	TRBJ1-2	TGTGCCAGCAGCCCGAGGCCCTCTTACTATGGCTACACCTTC	CASSPRPSYYGYTF
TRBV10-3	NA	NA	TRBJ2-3	TGTGCCATCAGTGAGTCGACGGGACTCACAGATACGCAGTATTTT	CAISESTGLTDTQYF
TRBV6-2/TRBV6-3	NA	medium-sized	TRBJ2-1	TGTGCCAGCAGTCCGGGACTTTACAATGAGCAGTTCTTC	CASSPGLYNEQFF
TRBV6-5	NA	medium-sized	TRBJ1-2	TGTGCCAGCAGTTACTCGACGAACAGAGGCTACACCTTC	CASSYSTNRGYTF
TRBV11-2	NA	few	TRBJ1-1	TGTGCCAGCACCGATGTGGGGGGAGGGAGCACTGAAGCTTTCTTT	CASTDVGGGSTEAFF
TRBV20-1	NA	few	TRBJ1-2	TGCAGTGCTAGAGTTCCCCTTCGCGGATATGGCTACACCTTC	CSARVPLRGYGYTF
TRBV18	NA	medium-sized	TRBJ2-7	TGTGCCAGCTCACCACCCTCCGGTTACGAGCAGTACTTC	CASSPPSGYEQYF
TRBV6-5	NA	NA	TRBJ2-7	TGTGCCAGCAGCCGGGGACCTGGGGGGGAGCAGTACTTC	CASSRGPGGEQYF
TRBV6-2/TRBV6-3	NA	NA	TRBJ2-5	TGTGCCAGCAGAACCGGGACATTGGGGACCCAGTACTTC	CASRTGTLGTQYF
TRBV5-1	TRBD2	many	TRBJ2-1	TGCGCCAGCAGCTTAAAACTAGCGGGAGGTCCTGAGCAGTTCTTC	CASSLKLAGGPEQFF
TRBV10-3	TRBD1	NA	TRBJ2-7	TGTGCCATCAGCCGGGACAGGGAGACCTACGAGCAGTACTTC	CAISRDRETYEQYF
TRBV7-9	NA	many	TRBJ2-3	TGTGCCATCCTAGCAGATACGCAGTATTTT	CAILADTQYF
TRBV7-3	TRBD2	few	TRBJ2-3	TGTGCCAGCAGCCGGGCTAGCGGGAGAACAGATACGCAGTATTTT	CASSRASGRTDTQYF
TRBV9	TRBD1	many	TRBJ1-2	TGTGCCAGCAGCGTAGGACAGGGAACTAACTATGGCTACACCTTC	CASSVGQGTNYGYTF
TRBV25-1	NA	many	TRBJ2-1	TGTGCCAGCAGTCGAATGGGGGGAAGCTCCTACAATGAGCAGTTCTTC	CASSRMGGSSYNEQFF
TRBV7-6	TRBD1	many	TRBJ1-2	TGTGCCAGCAGCCCCACGCCCGGACAGGGCTGGAACGGCTACACCTTC	CASSPTPGQGWNGYTF